Below, 5 T cell receptor beta chains from the same sample are listed, as sequenced in a study of radiotherapy plus CTLA-4 blockade in lung cancer. The data were produced by immunoSEQ multiplex PCR, yet TCRdb's version contains in-frame clones alone and is incomplete. The sample consists of fewer than 90,000 clones, roughly 80% of them appearing once. The material was peripheral blood, obtained from a patient treated with radiotherapy plus ipilimumab. The receptors originated from a human donor with non-small cell lung cancer who had stable disease on radiotherapy plus ipilimumab.

The genes are TRBV2 and TRBJ2-3; 10 bases align to TRBD1. The germline V gene encodes CDR1 SNHLY and CDR2 FYNNEI. This CDR3 spans 16 amino acids. The trim removed 3 bases at V and 2 bases at J, leaving 5 bases unmatched. The CDR3 protein is CASSDVGTGATDTQYF. CDR3 DNA sequence: TGTGCCAGCAGTGATGTCGGGACAGGGGCCACAGATACGCAGTATTTT.

The chain carries TRBV23-1 and TRBJ1-4, with TRBD1 identical over 9 bases. TRBV23-1 is designated an ORF whose function remains uncertain. This CDR3 spans 14 amino acids. V dropped 5 bases and J dropped 7; count of bases not matched to a gene: 5. The CDR3 protein is CASSCRDRAEKLFF. CDR3 sequence (DNA): TGCGCCAGCAGTTGTCGGGACAGGGCTGAAAAACTGTTTTTT.

A few counts support this clone. The gene calls are TRBV7-9 and TRBJ2-3, with D possibly being TRBD1 or TRBD2 (5 bases each). V was clipped by 8 bases and J by 5 bases, with 26 bases between them. The germline CDR1 and CDR2 sequences are SEHNR and FQNEAQ (reference sequence). CDR3 size: 17 residues. CDR3 sequence (DNA): TGTGCCAGCGCCTCCGTCCTCGGGGCTACCACACAAGATACGCAGTATTTT. Its translation: CASASVLGATTQDTQYF.

Remarks on this clone: Other DNA sequences from this sample encode an identical CDR3 as well. The chain combines TRBV27 with TRBJ2-7; 7 nucleotides align to TRBD1. There are 16 residues in the CDR3. Looked up from germline, CDR1 is MNHEY and CDR2 is SMNVEV (reference sequence). Trimming at V came to 0 bases and at J to 2 bases, leaving 7 bases not matched to a gene. For the CDR3, the DNA is TGTGCCAGCAGTTTATCGAACGACAGGGTCGCCTACGAGCAGTACTTC. The encoded protein is CASSLSNDRVAYEQYF.

V usage is TRBV11-1 and J usage is TRBJ2-2, with 7 nucleotides matching TRBD1. The V and J ends lost 5 bases and 6 bases, in that order; junction bases with no gene match: 9. The CDR3 runs to 15 residues. The V gene's germline CDR1 is SGHAT and CDR2 FQDESV (reference sequence). CDR3: CASSRDFQGAGELFF. CDR3 in DNA: TGTGCCAGCAGCCGAGACTTCCAGGGGGCCGGGGAGCTGTTTTTT.